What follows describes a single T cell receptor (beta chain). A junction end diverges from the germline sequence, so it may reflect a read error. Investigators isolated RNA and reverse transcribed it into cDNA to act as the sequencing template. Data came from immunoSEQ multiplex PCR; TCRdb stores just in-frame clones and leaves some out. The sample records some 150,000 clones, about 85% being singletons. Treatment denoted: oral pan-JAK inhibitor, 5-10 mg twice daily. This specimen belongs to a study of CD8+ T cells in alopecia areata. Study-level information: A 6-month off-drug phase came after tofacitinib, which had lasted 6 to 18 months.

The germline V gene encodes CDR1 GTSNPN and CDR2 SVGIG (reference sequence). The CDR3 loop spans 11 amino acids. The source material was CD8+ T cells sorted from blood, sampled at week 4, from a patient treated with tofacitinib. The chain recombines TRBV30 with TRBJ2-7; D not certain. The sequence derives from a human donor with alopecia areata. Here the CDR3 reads CAWSPSHEQYF. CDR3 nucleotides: TGTGCCTGGAGTCCCTCCCACGAGCAGTACTTC.